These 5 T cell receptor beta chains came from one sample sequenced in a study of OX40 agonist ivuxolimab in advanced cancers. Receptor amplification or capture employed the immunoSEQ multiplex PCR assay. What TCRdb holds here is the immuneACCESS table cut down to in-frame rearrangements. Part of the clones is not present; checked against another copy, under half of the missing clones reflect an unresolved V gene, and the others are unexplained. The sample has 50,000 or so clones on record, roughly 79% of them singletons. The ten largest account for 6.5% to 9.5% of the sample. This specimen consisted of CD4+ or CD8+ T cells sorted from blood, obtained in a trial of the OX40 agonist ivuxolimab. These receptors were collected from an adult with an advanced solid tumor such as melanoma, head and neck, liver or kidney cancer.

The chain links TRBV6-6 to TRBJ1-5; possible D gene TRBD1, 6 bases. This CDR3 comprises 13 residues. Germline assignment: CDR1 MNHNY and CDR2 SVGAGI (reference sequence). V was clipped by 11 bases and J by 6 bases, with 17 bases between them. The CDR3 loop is CAAGAGIGQPQHF. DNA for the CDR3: TGTGCCGCAGGGGCAGGCATTGGTCAGCCCCAGCATTTT.

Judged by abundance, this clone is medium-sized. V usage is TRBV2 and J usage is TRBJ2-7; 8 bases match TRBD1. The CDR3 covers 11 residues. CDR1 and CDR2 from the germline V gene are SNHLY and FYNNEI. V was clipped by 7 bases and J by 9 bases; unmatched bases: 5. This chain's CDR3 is CASKQGTGQYF. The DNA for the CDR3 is TGTGCCAGCAAACAGGGGACAGGGCAGTACTTC.

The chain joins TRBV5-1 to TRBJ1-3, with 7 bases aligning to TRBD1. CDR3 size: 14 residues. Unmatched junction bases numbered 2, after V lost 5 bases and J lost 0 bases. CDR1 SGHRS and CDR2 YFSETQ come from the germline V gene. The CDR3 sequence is CASRWDSSGNTIYF. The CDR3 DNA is TGCGCCAGCAGGTGGGACAGCTCTGGAAACACCATATATTTT.

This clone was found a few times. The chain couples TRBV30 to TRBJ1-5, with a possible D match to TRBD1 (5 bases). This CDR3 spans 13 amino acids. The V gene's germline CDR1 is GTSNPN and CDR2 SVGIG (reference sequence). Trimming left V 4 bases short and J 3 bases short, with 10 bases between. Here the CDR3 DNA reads TGTGCCTGGACCCGGGACCTCAATCAGCCCCAGCATTTT. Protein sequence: CAWTRDLNQPQHF.

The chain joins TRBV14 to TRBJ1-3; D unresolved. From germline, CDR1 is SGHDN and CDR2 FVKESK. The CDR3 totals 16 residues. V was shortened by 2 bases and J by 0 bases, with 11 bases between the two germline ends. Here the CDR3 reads CASSQMWQTSGNTIYF. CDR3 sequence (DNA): TGTGCCAGCAGCCAAATGTGGCAGACCTCTGGAAACACCATATATTTT.